Shown below are 22 T cell receptor beta chains from a single sample sequenced in a study of blood T cell repertoires in COVID-19. TCRdb's table, derived via immunoSEQ multiplex PCR, lists solely in-frame clones and lacks some. The data contain about 190,000 clones, roughly 90% of them singletons. The sequenced material came from peripheral blood. The receptors were gathered from a man aged 50-60 years with acute or convalescent COVID-19.

In this sample, this clone turned up once. The rearrangement uses TRBV28 and TRBJ2-7, with 12 bases lining up with TRBD2. V lost 10 bases to trimming and J lost 2 bases; unmatched junction nucleotides: 9. Germline CDR1 reads MDHEN; CDR2 reads SYDVKM. The CDR3 covers 15 residues. CDR3 loop: CATRLAGAPTYEQYF. CDR3 sequence (DNA): TGTGCCACCCGACTAGCGGGAGCCCCGACCTACGAGCAGTACTTC.

The chain recombines TRBV4-1 with TRBJ1-5; D may be TRBD1 (5 bases). Trimming left V 0 bases short and J 6 bases short, with 12 bases between. CDR3 size: 15 residues. CDR1 and CDR2 (germline): MGHRA, YSYEKL. The DNA of the CDR3 is TGCGCCAGCAGCCAAGAGGGGGGGGGACGTCAGCCCCAGCATTTT. The encoded protein is CASSQEGGGRQPQHF.

This clone was recorded only once. The gene calls are TRBV7-2 and TRBJ2-4; 9 nucleotides line up with TRBD1. J lost 1 base, V lost 5 bases, and 6 bases had no gene match. The CDR3 has 16 residues. Germline loops: CDR1 SGHTA, CDR2 FQGNSA. The CDR3 reads CASSNDGTGAKNIQYF. The CDR3 coding sequence is TGTGCCAGCAGCAACGATGGGACAGGGGCCAAAAACATTCAGTACTTC.

This chain joins TRBV6-5 and TRBJ1-1; a possible D gene is TRBD1 (6 bases). Germline V gene data show CDR1 as MNHEY and CDR2 as SVGAGI. Trimming stripped 5 bases from V and 1 base from J, with 8 bases between. CDR3 size: 13 residues. This CDR3 reads CASSMDRNTEAFF. DNA of the CDR3: TGTGCCAGCAGTATGGACAGGAACACTGAAGCTTTCTTT.

This chain connects TRBV5-1 to TRBJ1-1, with TRBD1 identical over 9 bases. CDR1 is SGHRS, CDR2 YFSETQ, per germline. V lost 3 bases and J lost 0; bases outside the gene matches: 0. This CDR3 has 14 amino acids. This CDR3 reads CASSYRGLNTEAFF. The CDR3 nucleotides read TGCGCCAGCAGCTACAGGGGGCTGAACACTGAAGCTTTCTTT.

This clone was recorded only once. V and J are TRBV11-2 and TRBJ2-5; TRBD2 aligns across 8 bases. Germline V gives CDR1 SGHAT, CDR2 FQNNGV. The V gene end was trimmed by 4 bases and the J gene end by 1 base; junction bases not matched to a gene: 11. CDR3 length: 17 amino acids. The CDR3 DNA sequence: TGTGCCAGCAGCTCCGGGGGGGGGTCCTGGTTCCAAGAGACCCAGTACTTC. This sequence encodes CASSSGGGSWFQETQYF.

In its sample, this clone was seen once. This specimen includes other DNA sequences encoding the same CDR3. The chain couples TRBV28 to TRBJ1-5; 10 nucleotides align to TRBD1. CDR1 and CDR2 from the germline V gene are MDHEN and SYDVKM. Trimming cost V 8 bases and J 4 bases; bases outside gene matches: 2. The CDR3 length is 13 residues. The CDR3 coding sequence is TGTGCCAGCGGGACAGGGGTAAATCAGCCCCAGCATTTT. This encodes CASGTGVNQPQHF.

The V call is TRBV2, the J call TRBJ2-3; D is perhaps TRBD2 (6 bases). The CDR3 sequence is 15 residues long. Deletions cut 8 bases from V and 2 bases from J, with 17 bases between. The germline V gene encodes CDR1 SNHLY and CDR2 FYNNEI. CDR3 nucleotide sequence: TGTGCCAGCGGGTGGGGGGACCCCGTCACAGATACGCAGTATTTT. Translation: CASGWGDPVTDTQYF. Using reference TRBV2 and TRBJ2-3 for the parts outside the CDR3, the full variable domain is EPEVTQTPSHQVTQMGQEVILRCVPISNHLYFYWYRQILGQKVEFLVSFYNNEISEKSEIFDDQFSVERPDGSNFTLKIRSTKLEDSAMYFCASGWGDPVTDTQYFGPGTRLTVL.

This clone was counted only a few times. The chain joins TRBV6-5 to TRBJ2-7; D is unclear. The CDR3 runs 15 residues. Trimming took off 2 bases at V and 0 bases at J, with 11 bases between the two ends. Germline CDR1 reads MNHEY; CDR2 reads SVGAGI. This CDR3 is CASSYQPTGSYEQYF. As DNA, the CDR3 is TGTGCCAGCAGTTACCAACCGACGGGCTCCTACGAGCAGTACTTC.

The rearrangement uses TRBV7-9 and TRBJ2-7; TRBD2 matches at 12 bases. CDR1 is SEHNR, CDR2 FQNEAQ, per germline (reference sequence). The junction had 15 bases not matched to a gene; V was cut back by 5 bases and J by 4 bases. The CDR3 is 18 residues long. Written as DNA, the CDR3 is TGTGCCAGCAGCCCCGCTAGCGGGGGGGCCTTTAACCTGTACGAGCAGTACGTC. Translation gives CASSPASGGAFNLYEQYV.

The chain links TRBV7-9 to TRBJ2-7; TRBD1 agrees at 7 bases. Unmatched junction bases numbered 3, after V lost 5 bases and J lost 5 bases. The germline V gene encodes CDR1 SEHNR and CDR2 FQNEAQ (reference sequence). This CDR3 comprises 12 residues. CDR3 DNA: TGTGCCAGCAGCCCAGACAGGGACGAGCAGTACTTC. It is translated as CASSPDRDEQYF.

The chain couples TRBV5-8 to TRBJ2-1; a weak D match, TRBD1 (5 bases). The CDR3 consists of 15 residues. Germline assignment: CDR1 SGHTS and CDR2 YDEGEE. Trimming removed 0 bases at V and 1 base at J, with 8 bases between. Here the CDR3 reads CASSLEGASYNEQFF. CDR3 nucleotide sequence: TGTGCCAGCAGCTTGGAAGGGGCTTCCTACAATGAGCAGTTCTTC.

The chain couples TRBV28 to TRBJ2-5, with D possibly TRBD2 on 6 matching bases. The ends were cut back, 7 bases at V and 4 bases at J, with 13 bases in the middle. The CDR3 has 13 residues. CDR1 is MDHEN, CDR2 SYDVKM, per germline. CDR3 coding DNA: TGTGCCAGCACGCGGGGCGTGGGAGAGACCCAGTACTTC. Its protein is CASTRGVGETQYF.

The chain is built from TRBV7-3 and TRBJ2-2; possibly TRBD1 for D (6 bases). The germline V and J ends were trimmed by 2 bases and 4 bases, with 8 bases remaining between them. Looked up from germline, CDR1 is SGHTA and CDR2 is FQGTGA. The CDR3 extends over 14 amino acids. The CDR3 reads CASSLLQGTGELFF. Here the CDR3 DNA reads TGTGCCAGCAGCTTATTACAGGGCACCGGGGAGCTGTTTTTT. Full variable domain (missing parts from reference TRBV7-3 and TRBJ2-2): GAGVSQTPSNKVTEKGKYVELRCDPISGHTALYWYRQSLGQGPEFLIYFQGTGAADDSGLPNDRFFAVRPEGSVSTLKIQRTERGDSAVYLCASSLLQGTGELFFGEGSRLTVL.

The rearrangement joins TRBV29-1 to TRBJ1-5; the D is unclear. Deletions cut 6 bases from V and 3 bases from J, with 12 bases between. The CDR3 sequence is 13 residues long. Germline V CDR1 and CDR2: SQVTM, ANQGSEA. This chain's CDR3 is CSVVTAFNQPQHF. CDR3 DNA sequence: TGCAGCGTCGTTACAGCTTTCAATCAGCCCCAGCATTTT.

V is TRBV5-1 and J is TRBJ1-4; D is ambiguous. Trimming took 4 bases from V and 6 from J, leaving 13 bases between them. CDR1 and CDR2 from the germline V gene are SGHRS and YFSETQ. The CDR3 extends over 14 amino acids. For the CDR3, the DNA is TGCGCCAGCAGCGGGCGGGGTAGAGATGAAAAACTGTTTTTT. Its protein is CASSGRGRDEKLFF.

The chain recombines TRBV14 with TRBJ2-7, with TRBD1 as a possible D gene (6 bases). Germline V gene sequence: CDR1 SGHDN, CDR2 FVKESK. The CDR3 is 16 amino acids. Trimming left V 0 bases short and J 7 bases short, with 19 bases between. DNA of the CDR3: TGTGCCAGCAGCCAAGATCCCGGACAGCCCGTGTGGGAGCAGTACTTC. Translated, it gives CASSQDPGQPVWEQYF.

The V and J genes are TRBV5-1 and TRBJ2-1; D is possibly TRBD2 (5 bases). Germline V gene sequence: CDR1 SGHRS, CDR2 YFSETQ. The CDR3 extends over 14 amino acids. Trimming took 4 bases from V and 5 from J, leaving 13 bases between them. CDR3 sequence reads: CASSPLAGNNEQFF. The CDR3 DNA is TGCGCCAGCAGCCCGCTAGCCGGAAACAATGAGCAGTTCTTC.

The chain is built from TRBV28 and TRBJ2-7, with a possible D match to TRBD1 (5 bases). The CDR3 is made up of 18 amino acids. V was shortened by 6 bases and J by 0 bases, with 24 bases between the two germline ends. The germline V gene has CDR1 MDHEN and CDR2 SYDVKM. For the CDR3, the DNA is TGTGCCAGCAGACCAGGGTATTTCAAACGGGCGAGCTCCTACGAGCAGTACTTC. This translates into CASRPGYFKRASSYEQYF.

The rearrangement links TRBV5-5 to TRBJ2-7; TRBD1 aligns across 10 bases. V gave up 3 bases and J gave up 3 bases; unmatched junction bases: 3. This CDR3 is built from 14 residues. Germline lookup yields CDR1 SGHKS and CDR2 YYEKEE (reference sequence). Here the CDR3 DNA reads TGTGCCAGCAGCTGGACAGGGGGTAGCTACGAGCAGTACTTC. Translation gives CASSWTGGSYEQYF.

This CDR3 is CASSSRQGASGYTF. CDR3 nucleotides: TGTGCCAGCAGCTCCCGACAGGGGGCCTCTGGCTACACCTTC. This chain connects TRBV28 to TRBJ1-2; 10 nucleotides match TRBD1. CDR3 size: 14 residues. The ends lost 6 bases at V and 7 bases at J; junction bases unmatched: 8. Germline V gene sequence: CDR1 MDHEN, CDR2 SYDVKM.

This sequence joins TRBV11-3 and TRBJ2-3, with 9 nucleotides matching TRBD2. The CDR3 contains 16 residues. Trimming took 3 bases from V and 2 from J; bases not matched to a gene: 6. The V gene's germline CDR1 is SGHNT and CDR2 YENEEA. CDR3 amino acids: CASSFRAGGHTDTQYF. CDR3 bases: TGTGCCAGCAGCTTTAGAGCGGGAGGCCACACAGATACGCAGTATTTT.